Listed here are 15 T cell receptor beta chains from one sample, sequenced in a study of siplizumab effects on memory and regulatory T cells. Measured with immunoSEQ multiplex PCR; TCRdb has only the in-frame clones, and not every one. The sample contains 75,000 to 100,000 clones, about 93% of which appear only once. Sequenced: non-Treg CD4+ T cells sorted from blood. The receptors originated from a human donor in good health.

This clone was seen only once. This chain links TRBV4-2 with TRBJ2-7, with 7 positions matching TRBD1. The ends lost 4 bases at V and 0 bases at J; junction bases unmatched: 12. The CDR3 loop spans 17 amino acids. Germline V gives CDR1 LGHNA, CDR2 YNFKEQ. CDR3 coding DNA: TGTGCCAGCAGCCGGACAGGCGTCGGCGTGGGCTCCTACGAGCAGTACTTC. Translation gives CASSRTGVGVGSYEQYF.

The rearrangement links TRBV5-4 to TRBJ2-2, with a possible D match to TRBD2 (6 bases). The CDR3 spans 13 residues. Trimming shortened V by 5 bases and J by 10 bases, and 15 bases separated the two germline ends. Germline values: CDR1 SGHNT, CDR2 YYREEE (reference sequence). DNA for the CDR3: TGTGCCAGCAGATCGTCCGGGACTCCGGAGCTGTTTTTT. It translates to CASRSSGTPELFF.

This chain joins TRBV6-6 and TRBJ1-1, with D perhaps matching TRBD1 (5 bases). The germline V and J ends were trimmed by 5 bases and 4 bases, with 11 bases remaining between them. The CDR3 has 13 amino acids. Germline V gives CDR1 MNHNY, CDR2 SVGAGI (reference sequence). As DNA, the CDR3 is TGTGCCAGCAGTAAGCAGGGACTCACTGAAGCTTTCTTT. Its translation is CASSKQGLTEAFF.

J is TRBJ2-7 and V is TRBV5-5, with D perhaps given as TRBD1 or TRBD2 (5 bases each). V was pared by 0 bases and J by 3 bases, with 16 bases between. CDR1 is SGHKS, CDR2 YYEKEE, per germline (reference sequence). This CDR3 spans 16 amino acids. The CDR3 DNA is TGTGCCAGCAGCTTGGGCTCCGGGGCGCGACTCTACGAGCAGTACTTC. Its protein product is CASSLGSGARLYEQYF.

V usage is TRBV27 and J usage is TRBJ2-7; D tentatively fits TRBD1 or TRBD2 (5 bases each). Germline CDR1 and CDR2: MNHEY and SMNVEV (reference sequence). CDR3 length: 13 amino acids. Trimming cost V 3 bases and J 3 bases, with 9 bases left between them. As DNA, the CDR3 is TGTGCCAGCAGTTTTTGGGGGAGCTACGAGCAGTACTTC. It codes for CASSFWGSYEQYF.

This chain joins TRBV5-6 and TRBJ2-2; the match to TRBD2 covers 8 bases. After removal of 1 base from V and 5 bases from J, the junction contained 4 bases not matched to a gene. The CDR3 has 15 residues. Germline V gene sequence: CDR1 SGHDT, CDR2 YYEEEE. The CDR3: CASSLIREGTGELFF. The CDR3 DNA reads TGTGCCAGCAGCTTGATCCGGGAGGGAACCGGGGAGCTGTTTTTT.

The chain couples TRBV5-1 to TRBJ1-2; D perhaps matches TRBD1 (5 bases). The ends were cut back, 0 bases at V and 8 bases at J, with 11 bases in the middle. Germline V gene data show CDR1 as SGHRS and CDR2 as YFSETQ. The CDR3 totals 13 residues. The CDR3 here is CASSLEQVDGYTF. In DNA form, the CDR3 reads TGCGCCAGCAGCTTGGAACAGGTTGACGGCTACACCTTC.

This chain connects TRBV4-1 to TRBJ1-2, with no clear D. The germline V gene encodes CDR1 MGHRA and CDR2 YSYEKL. Trimming left V 1 base short and J 8 bases short, with 20 bases between. The CDR3 loop spans 16 amino acids. In nucleotides, the CDR3 is TGCGCCAGCAGCCAAGTTTTAGAGGAGGCACCAGGAGGCTACACCTTC. Its protein is CASSQVLEEAPGGYTF.

The genes are TRBV13 and TRBJ2-7; D is unclear. Germline V gene data show CDR1 as PRHDT and CDR2 as FYEKMQ (reference sequence). The length of the CDR3 is 12 residues. The V end was cut by 4 bases, the J end by 9 bases, with 13 bases between. CDR3: CASSSGVSGQYF. CDR3 DNA sequence: TGTGCCAGCAGCTCCGGAGTATCGGGGCAGTACTTC.

The chain joins TRBV5-1 to TRBJ2-5; no clear D gene. TRBJ2-7 matches the DNA end more closely, so the J call is doubtful. Germline-derived CDR1 and CDR2 are SGHRS and YFSETQ. CDR3 length: 14 amino acids. The CDR3 here is CASSLNSLQNEQYF. CDR3 coding DNA: TGCGCCAGCAGCTTGAATTCTTTACAGAACGAGCAGTACTTC.

The chain uses TRBV7-2 and TRBJ2-3; 14 positions agree with TRBD2. There are 16 residues in the CDR3. Trimming took 5 bases from V and 3 from J; bases not matched to a gene: 4. Germline V gene data show CDR1 as SGHTA and CDR2 as FQGNSA. The DNA for the CDR3 is TGTGCCAGCAGCACGGGACTAGCGGGAGAGACAGATACGCAGTATTTT. Translating it yields CASSTGLAGETDTQYF.

The DNA of the CDR3 is TGCAGCGTTGATCTCCTGGTTAGTCACACTGAAGCTTTCTTT. Protein sequence: CSVDLLVSHTEAFF. This chain connects TRBV29-1 to TRBJ1-1; D remains ambiguous. V gave up 3 bases and J gave up 3 bases, with 14 bases separating them. This CDR3 region has 14 residues. Germline values: CDR1 SQVTM, CDR2 ANQGSEA.

Written as DNA, the CDR3 is TGCGCCAGCAGCGGGCCCGGGCGGAACTCCTACGAGCAGTACTTC. Translation gives CASSGPGRNSYEQYF. The gene calls are TRBV4-1 and TRBJ2-7; the D is unclear. Trimming pared 5 bases from V and 0 bases from J, leaving 14 bases between. The germline gives CDR1 MGHRA, CDR2 YSYEKL. CDR3 length: 15 amino acids.

The chain recombines TRBV2 with TRBJ2-7; no firm D call. Between the trimmed V and J ends, which lost 4 bases and 2 bases, there was a span of 9 bases. CDR1 is SNHLY and CDR2 is FYNNEI in the germline V gene. The CDR3 contains 13 residues. The CDR3 DNA sequence: TGTGCCAGCAGTGTTACCAGGACCTACGAGCAGTACTTC. Its protein is CASSVTRTYEQYF.

The CDR3 reads CASSLGLLQETQYF. The DNA of the CDR3 is TGTGCCAGCAGCTTGGGGCTTTTACAAGAGACCCAGTACTTC. The gene calls are TRBV5-8 and TRBJ2-5; D not resolved. Germline lookup yields CDR1 SGHTS and CDR2 YDEGEE. This CDR3 region has 14 residues. Trimming took off 0 bases at V and 2 bases at J, with 8 bases between the two ends.